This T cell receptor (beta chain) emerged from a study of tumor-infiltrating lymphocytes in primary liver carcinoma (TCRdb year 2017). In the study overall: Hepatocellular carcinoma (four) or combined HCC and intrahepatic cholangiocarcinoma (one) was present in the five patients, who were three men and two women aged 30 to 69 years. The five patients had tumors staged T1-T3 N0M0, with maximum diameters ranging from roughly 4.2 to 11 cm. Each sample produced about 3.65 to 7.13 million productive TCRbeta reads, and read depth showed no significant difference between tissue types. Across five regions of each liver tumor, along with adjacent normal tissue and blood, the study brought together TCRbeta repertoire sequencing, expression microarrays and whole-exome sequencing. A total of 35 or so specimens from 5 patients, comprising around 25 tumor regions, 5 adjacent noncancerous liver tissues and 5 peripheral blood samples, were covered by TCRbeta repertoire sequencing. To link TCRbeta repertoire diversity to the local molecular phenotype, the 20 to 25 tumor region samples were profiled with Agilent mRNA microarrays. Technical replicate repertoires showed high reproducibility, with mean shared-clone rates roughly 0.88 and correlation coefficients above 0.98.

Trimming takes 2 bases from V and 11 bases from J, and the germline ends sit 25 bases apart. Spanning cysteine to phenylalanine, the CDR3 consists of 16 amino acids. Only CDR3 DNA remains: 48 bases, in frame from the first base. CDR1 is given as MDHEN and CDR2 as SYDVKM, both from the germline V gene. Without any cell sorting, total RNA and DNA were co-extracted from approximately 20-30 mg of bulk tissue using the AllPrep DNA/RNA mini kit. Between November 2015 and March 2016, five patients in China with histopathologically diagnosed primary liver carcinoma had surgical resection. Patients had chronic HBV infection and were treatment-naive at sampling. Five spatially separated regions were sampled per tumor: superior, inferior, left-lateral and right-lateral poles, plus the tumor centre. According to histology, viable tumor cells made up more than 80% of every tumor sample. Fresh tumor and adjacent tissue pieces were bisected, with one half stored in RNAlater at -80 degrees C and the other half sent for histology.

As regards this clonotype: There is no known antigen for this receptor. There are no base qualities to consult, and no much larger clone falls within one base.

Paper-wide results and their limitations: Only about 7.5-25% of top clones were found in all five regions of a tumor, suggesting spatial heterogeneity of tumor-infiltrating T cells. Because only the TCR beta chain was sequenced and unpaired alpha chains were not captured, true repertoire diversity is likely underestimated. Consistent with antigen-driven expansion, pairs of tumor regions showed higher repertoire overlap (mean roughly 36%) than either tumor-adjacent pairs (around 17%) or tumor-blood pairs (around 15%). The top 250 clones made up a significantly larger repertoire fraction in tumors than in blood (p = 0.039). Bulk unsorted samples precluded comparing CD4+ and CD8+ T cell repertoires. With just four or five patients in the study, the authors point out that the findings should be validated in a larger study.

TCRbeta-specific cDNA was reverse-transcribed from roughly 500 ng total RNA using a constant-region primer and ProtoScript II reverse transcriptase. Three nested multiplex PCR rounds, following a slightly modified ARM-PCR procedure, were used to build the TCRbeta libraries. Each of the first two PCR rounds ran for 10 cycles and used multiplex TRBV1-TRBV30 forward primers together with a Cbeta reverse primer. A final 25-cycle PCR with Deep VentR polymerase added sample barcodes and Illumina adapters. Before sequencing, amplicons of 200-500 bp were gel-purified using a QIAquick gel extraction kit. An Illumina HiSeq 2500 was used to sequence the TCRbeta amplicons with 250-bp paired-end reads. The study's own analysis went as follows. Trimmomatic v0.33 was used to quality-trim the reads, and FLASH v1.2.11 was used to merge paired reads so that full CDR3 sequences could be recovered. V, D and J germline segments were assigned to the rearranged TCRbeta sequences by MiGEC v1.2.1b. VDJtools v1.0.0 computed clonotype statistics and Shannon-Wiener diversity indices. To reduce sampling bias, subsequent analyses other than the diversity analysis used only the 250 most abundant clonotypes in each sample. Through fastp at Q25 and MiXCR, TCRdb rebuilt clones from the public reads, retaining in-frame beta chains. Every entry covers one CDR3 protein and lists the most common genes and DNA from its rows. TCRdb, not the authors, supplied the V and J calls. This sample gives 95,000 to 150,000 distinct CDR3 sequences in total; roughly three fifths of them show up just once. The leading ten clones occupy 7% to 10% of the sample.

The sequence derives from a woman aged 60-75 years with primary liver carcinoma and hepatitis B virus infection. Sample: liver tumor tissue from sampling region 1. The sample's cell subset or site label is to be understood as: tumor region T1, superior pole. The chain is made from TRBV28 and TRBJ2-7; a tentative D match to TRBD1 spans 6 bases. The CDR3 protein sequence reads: CASSLVSGQQRMRKYF. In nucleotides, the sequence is TGTGCCAGCAGTTTAGTCTCCGGACAGCAGAGGATGAGAAAGTACTTC.